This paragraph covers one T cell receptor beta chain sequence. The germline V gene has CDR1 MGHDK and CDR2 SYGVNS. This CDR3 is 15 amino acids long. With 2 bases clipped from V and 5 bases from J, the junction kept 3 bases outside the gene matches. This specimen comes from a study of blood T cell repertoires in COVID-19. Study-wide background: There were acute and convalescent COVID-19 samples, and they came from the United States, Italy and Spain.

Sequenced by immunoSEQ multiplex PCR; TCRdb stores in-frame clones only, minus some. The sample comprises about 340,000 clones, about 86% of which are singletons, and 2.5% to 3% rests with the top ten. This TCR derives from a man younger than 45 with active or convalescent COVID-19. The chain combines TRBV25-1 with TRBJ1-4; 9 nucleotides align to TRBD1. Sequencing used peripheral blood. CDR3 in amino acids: CASSEAGQGNEKLFF. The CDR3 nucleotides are TGTGCCAGCAGTGAAGCGGGACAGGGCAATGAAAAACTGTTTTTT.